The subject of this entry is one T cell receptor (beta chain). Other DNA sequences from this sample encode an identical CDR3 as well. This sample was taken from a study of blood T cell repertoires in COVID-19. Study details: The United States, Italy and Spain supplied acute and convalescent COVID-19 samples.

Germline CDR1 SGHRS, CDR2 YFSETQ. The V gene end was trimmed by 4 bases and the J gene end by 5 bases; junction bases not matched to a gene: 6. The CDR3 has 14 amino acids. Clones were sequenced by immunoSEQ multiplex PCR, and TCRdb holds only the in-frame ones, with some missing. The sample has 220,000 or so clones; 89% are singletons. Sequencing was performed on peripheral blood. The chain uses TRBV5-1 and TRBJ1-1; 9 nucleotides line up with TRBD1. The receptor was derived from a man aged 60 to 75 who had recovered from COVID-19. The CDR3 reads CASSLPTGGTEAFF. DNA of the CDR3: TGCGCCAGCAGCCTACCGACAGGGGGGACTGAAGCTTTCTTT.